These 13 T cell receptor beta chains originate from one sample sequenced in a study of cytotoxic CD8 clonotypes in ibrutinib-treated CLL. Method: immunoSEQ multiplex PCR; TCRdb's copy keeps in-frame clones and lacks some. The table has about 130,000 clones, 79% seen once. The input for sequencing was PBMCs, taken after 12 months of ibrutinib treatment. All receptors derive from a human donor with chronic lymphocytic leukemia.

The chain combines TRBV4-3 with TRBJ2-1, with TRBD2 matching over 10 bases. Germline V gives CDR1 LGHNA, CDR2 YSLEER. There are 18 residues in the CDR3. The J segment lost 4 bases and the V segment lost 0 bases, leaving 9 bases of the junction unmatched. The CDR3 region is CASSQDPQGTSVYNEQFF. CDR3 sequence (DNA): TGCGCCAGCAGCCAAGACCCTCAGGGGACTAGCGTATACAATGAGCAGTTCTTC.

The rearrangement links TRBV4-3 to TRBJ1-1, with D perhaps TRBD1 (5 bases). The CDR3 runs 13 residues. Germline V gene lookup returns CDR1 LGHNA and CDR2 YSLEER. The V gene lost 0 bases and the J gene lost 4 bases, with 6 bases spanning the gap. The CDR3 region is CASSQDGGTEAFF. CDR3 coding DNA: TGCGCCAGCAGCCAAGATGGGGGCACTGAAGCTTTCTTT.

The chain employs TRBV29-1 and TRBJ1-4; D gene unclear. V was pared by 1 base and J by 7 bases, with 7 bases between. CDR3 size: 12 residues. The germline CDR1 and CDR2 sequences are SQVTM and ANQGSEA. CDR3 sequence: CSVEAPGEKLFF. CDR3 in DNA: TGCAGCGTTGAAGCTCCGGGTGAAAAACTGTTTTTT.

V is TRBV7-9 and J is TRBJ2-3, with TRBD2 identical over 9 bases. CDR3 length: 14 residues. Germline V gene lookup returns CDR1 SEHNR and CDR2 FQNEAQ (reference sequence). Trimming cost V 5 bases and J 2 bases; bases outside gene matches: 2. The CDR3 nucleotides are TGTGCCAGCAGCCGGACTAGCGACACAGATACGCAGTATTTT. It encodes CASSRTSDTDTQYF. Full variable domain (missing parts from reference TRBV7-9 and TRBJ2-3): DTGVSQNPRHKITKRGQNVTFRCDPISEHNRLYWYRQTLGQGPEFLTYFQNEAQLEKSRLLSDRFSAERPKGSFSTLEIQRTEQGDSAMYLCASSRTSDTDTQYFGPGTRLTVL.

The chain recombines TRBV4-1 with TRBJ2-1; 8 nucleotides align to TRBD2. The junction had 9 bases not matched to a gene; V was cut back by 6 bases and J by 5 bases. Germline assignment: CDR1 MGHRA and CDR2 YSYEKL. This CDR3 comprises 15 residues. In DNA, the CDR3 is TGCGCCAGCAGGACGGGGCTAGCGGGCGACAATGAGCAGTTCTTC. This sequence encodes CASRTGLAGDNEQFF.

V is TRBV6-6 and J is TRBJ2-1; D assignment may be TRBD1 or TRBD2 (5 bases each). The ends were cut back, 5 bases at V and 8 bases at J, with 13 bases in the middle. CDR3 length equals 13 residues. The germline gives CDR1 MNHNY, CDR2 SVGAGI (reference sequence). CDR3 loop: CASSPGLGDEQFF. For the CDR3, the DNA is TGTGCCAGCAGTCCAGGACTGGGGGATGAGCAGTTCTTC.

In DNA form, the CDR3 reads TGTGCCAGTAACCCAAGGGGGCGGAATCTGAACACCGGGGAGCTGTTTTTT. Its translation is CASNPRGRNLNTGELFF. V and J are TRBV19 and TRBJ2-2; 7 positions agree with TRBD1. The CDR3 runs to 17 residues. V lost 7 bases to trimming and J lost 1 base; unmatched junction nucleotides: 12. Germline CDR1 is LNHDA and CDR2 is SQIVND (reference sequence).

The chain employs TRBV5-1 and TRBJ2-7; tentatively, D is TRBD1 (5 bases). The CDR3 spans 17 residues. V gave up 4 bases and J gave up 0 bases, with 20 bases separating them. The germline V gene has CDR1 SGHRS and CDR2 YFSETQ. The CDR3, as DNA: TGCGCCAGCAGCCGAGACCGTCAGGGTTCGGGCTCCTACGAGCAGTACTTC. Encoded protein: CASSRDRQGSGSYEQYF.

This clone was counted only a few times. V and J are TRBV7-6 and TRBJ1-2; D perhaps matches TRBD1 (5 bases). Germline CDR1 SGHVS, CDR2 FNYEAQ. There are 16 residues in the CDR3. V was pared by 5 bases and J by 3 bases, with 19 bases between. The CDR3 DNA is TGTGCCAGCAGCGCAAGGTTCCCAGGGAACGACTATGGCTACACCTTC. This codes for CASSARFPGNDYGYTF.

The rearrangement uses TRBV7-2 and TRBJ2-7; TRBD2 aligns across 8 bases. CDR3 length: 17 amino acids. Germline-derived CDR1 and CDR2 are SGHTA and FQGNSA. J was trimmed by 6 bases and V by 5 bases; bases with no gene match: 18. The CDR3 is CASSPRQKPGLVLEQYF. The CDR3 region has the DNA TGTGCCAGCAGCCCACGACAAAAACCGGGACTAGTCCTCGAGCAGTACTTC.

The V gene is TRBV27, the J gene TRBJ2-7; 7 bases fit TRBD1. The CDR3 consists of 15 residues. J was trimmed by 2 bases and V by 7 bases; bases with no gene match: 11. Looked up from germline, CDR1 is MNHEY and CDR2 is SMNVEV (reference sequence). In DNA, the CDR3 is TGTGCCAGCACCCACCTAAGGCAGGGGGCCTACGAGCAGTACTTC. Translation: CASTHLRQGAYEQYF.

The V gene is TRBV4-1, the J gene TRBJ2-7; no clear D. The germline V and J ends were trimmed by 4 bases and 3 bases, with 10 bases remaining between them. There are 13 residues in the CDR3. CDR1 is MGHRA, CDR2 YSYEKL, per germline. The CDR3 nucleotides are TGCGCCAGCAGCCCCAATGGGTACTACGAGCAGTACTTC. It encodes CASSPNGYYEQYF.

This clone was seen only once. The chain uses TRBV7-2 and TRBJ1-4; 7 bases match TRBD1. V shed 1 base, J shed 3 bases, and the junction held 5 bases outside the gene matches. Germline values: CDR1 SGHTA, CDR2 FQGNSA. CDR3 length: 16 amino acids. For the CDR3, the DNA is TGTGCCAGCAGCTTAGAATGGACAGGCGCTAATGAAAAACTGTTTTTT. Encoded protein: CASSLEWTGANEKLFF.